The rows below give T cell receptor beta chains drawn from one sample of a study of CD8 T cells in Susac syndrome. TCRdb called the immunoSEQ multiplex PCR reads again in MiXCR, with one record for every CDR3 protein. The table lists some 120,000 distinct CDR3 sequences, roughly 94% of them singletons. The specimen sequenced was CD4+ T cells from PBMCs. The receptors stem from a human donor with multiple sclerosis. Both conserved end residues are part of each CDR3. A D gene is named only where the DNA matches it firmly. Clone size is not always given. Where it is, it says once, few, many or a class for expanded clones.

V: TRBV10-3; size: few; J: TRBJ1-4; D: .; CDR3: CAISGPREEKLFF; DNA: TGTGCCATCAGCGGGCCCAGGGAAGAAAAACTGTTTTTT
V: TRBV2; size: once; J: TRBJ1-1; D: .; CDR3: CASSSSGQGSRGTEAFF; DNA: .
V: TRBV6-1; size: once; J: TRBJ1-4; D: .; CDR3: CASSGIGRGGEKLFF; DNA: TGTGCCAGCAGTGGAATCGGACGCGGCGGTGAAAAACTGTTTTTT
V: TRBV3-1; size: once; J: TRBJ2-2; D: .; CDR3: CASSQRQTGAGELFF; DNA: TGTGCCAGCAGCCAAAGGCAAACAGGAGCCGGGGAGCTGTTTTTT
V: TRBV6-1; size: .; J: TRBJ2-6; D: TRBD1; CDR3: CASSQSGGQGVSGANVLTF; DNA: TGTGCCAGCAGCCAAAGCGGCGGACAGGGGGTCTCTGGGGCCAACGTCCTGACTTTC
V: TRBV7-2; size: once; J: TRBJ2-1; D: .; CDR3: CASSLVQGNNEQFF; DNA: TGTGCCAGCAGCTTAGTTCAGGGAAACAATGAGCAGTTCTTC
V: TRBV30; size: .; J: TRBJ1-2; D: .; CDR3: CAWAGTVYGYTF; DNA: TGTGCCTGGGCCGGGACGGTTTATGGCTACACCTTC
V: TRBV20-1; size: .; J: TRBJ1-1; D: .; CDR3: CSASVGRIEAFF; DNA: TGCAGTGCCAGCGTGGGACGTATCGAAGCTTTCTTT
V: TRBV9; size: once; J: TRBJ2-1; D: TRBD2; CDR3: CASSVVDLGLADSYNEQFF; DNA: TGTGCCAGCAGCGTAGTAGACTTGGGACTAGCGGATTCCTACAATGAGCAGTTCTTC
V: TRBV5-4; size: .; J: TRBJ2-1; D: TRBD2; CDR3: CASSLGGGRAVNEQFF; DNA: TGTGCCAGCAGCTTGGGGGGCGGGAGGGCGGTGAATGAGCAGTTCTTC
V: TRBV3-1; size: .; J: TRBJ1-2; D: .; CDR3: CASSQEPEDNYGYTF; DNA: TGTGCCAGCAGCCAGGAACCGGAAGATAACTATGGCTACACCTTC
V: TRBV9; size: .; J: TRBJ2-5; D: .; CDR3: CASSVVGGGETQYF; DNA: TGTGCCAGCAGCGTAGTTGGAGGGGGAGAGACCCAGTACTTC
V: TRBV6-2/TRBV6-3; size: .; J: TRBJ1-1; D: .; CDR3: CATKMQNTEAFF; DNA: TGTGCCACCAAGATGCAGAACACTGAAGCTTTCTTT
V: TRBV3-1; size: .; J: TRBJ1-5; D: .; CDR3: CASSQTRGHQPQHF; DNA: TGTGCCAGCAGCCAAACCCGGGGCCATCAGCCCCAGCATTTT
V: TRBV9; size: .; J: TRBJ1-3; D: TRBD1; CDR3: CASSVGQVAGNTIYF; DNA: TGTGCCAGCAGCGTCGGACAGGTGGCTGGAAACACCATATATTTT
V: TRBV5-1; size: .; J: TRBJ1-1; D: .; CDR3: CASSPEGGVFTEAFF; DNA: TGCGCCAGCAGCCCCGAGGGAGGGGTTTTCACTGAAGCTTTCTTT
V: TRBV2; size: .; J: TRBJ2-5; D: .; CDR3: CASSVGGTQYF; DNA: TGTGCCAGCAGTGTAGGGGGGACCCAGTACTTC
V: TRBV5-1; size: .; J: TRBJ2-1; D: TRBD2; CDR3: CASSSRGSGGASLRNEQFF; DNA: TGCGCCAGCAGCTCCCGTGGGAGCGGGGGGGCCAGTTTGAGAAATGAGCAGTTCTTC